The subject of this entry is one TCR beta chain. Its antigen is unknown. This sample was included in a study of Graves' ophthalmopathy and Graves' hyperthyroidism. The TCR beta CDR3 regions underwent amplification from RNA transcripts. Amplification began with first-round RT-PCR using HTBI primers, then second-round multiplex PCR was performed. Via MiXCR, TCRdb re-called the multiplex PCR reads, giving one row per CDR3 protein. The sample holds approximately 380,000 distinct CDR3 sequences, approximately 21% seen once. In germline, CDR1 is MDHEN, CDR2 SYDVKM. This CDR3 region has 14 residues. V gave up 4 bases and J gave up 4 bases, with 13 bases separating them. Hyperthyroidism showing no ophthalmopathy within 18 months of follow-up was stable. The study's findings and limits: Most thyroid clonotypes with frequency above 0.001 were detected in blood too. A model of 13 signatures distinguished ophthalmopathy from stable hyperthyroidism at approximately 90% sensitivity and about 80% specificity. Its predictions of ophthalmopathy progression gave the model 65% to 71% sensitivity and 72.22% specificity.

Sequencing was carried out using peripheral blood. V and J are TRBV28 and TRBJ1-2, with a tentative D call TRBD1 (6 bases). This sequence was found in a woman younger than 30 with stable Graves' hyperthyroidism. As DNA, the CDR3 is TGTGCCAGCAGTTCATATACAGGGATCTATGGCTACACCTTC. It codes for CASSSYTGIYGYTF.